This T cell receptor (beta chain) came from a study of cytomegalovirus exposure and HLA in healthy donors. Study in general: From HLA-typed donors, an early data release held around 85 million unique TCRs.

It was with 60 Vbeta and 13 Jbeta primers that the PCR ran. Assay used: immunoSEQ multiplex PCR; TCRdb lists only in-frame clones, some missing. The data hold about 110,000 clones, with approximately 85% observed a single time. General study points: A later analysis revealed that TCR association rates differed between HLA loci, peaking at DRB1 and bottoming out at HLA-C. Per a prior analysis, the majority of TCR beta V segments were productive roughly 90% or roughly 30% of the time.

Concerning this clone itself: As yet, its antigen is unknown.

Germline assignment: CDR1 SGHDT and CDR2 YYEEEE. Losses at the gene ends were 7 bases for V and 1 base for J; bases not matched to a gene: 3. This CDR3 comprises 14 residues. Sequencing was carried out using PBMCs. The TCR comes from a man in his fifties in good health and CMV-seronegative. This chain uses TRBV5-6 with TRBJ2-5; 11 positions agree with TRBD2. The CDR3 reads CASGGLAGQETQYF. In DNA, the CDR3 is TGTGCCAGCGGAGGACTAGCGGGCCAAGAGACCCAGTACTTC.